These 23 T cell receptor beta chains were sequenced from one sample in a study of human T cells and chemical hapten exposure. TCRdb redid the calling of the RACE reads with MiXCR, one entry per CDR3 protein. Here the sample spans fewer than 100,000 distinct CDR3 sequences, 8.5% to 9.5% being singletons. Regarding time point: healthy volunteer bleed at 6 weeks. Unfractionated whole blood served as the source for total RNA extraction. Sequencing input: whole blood. These receptors were obtained from a female donor in good health. Some clones in this sample may be carry-over from other donors' samples.

The chain couples TRBV6-6 to TRBJ1-4; no definite D call. In germline, CDR1 is MNHNY, CDR2 SVGAGI (reference sequence). The CDR3 contains 12 residues. The ends were cut back, 7 bases at V and 8 bases at J, with 11 bases in the middle. The CDR3 spells CASTEREEKLFF. In DNA form, the CDR3 reads TGTGCCAGCACCGAACGGGAAGAAAAACTGTTTTTT.

This clonotype has more than one count but fewer than ten. The rearrangement uses TRBV7-9 and TRBJ1-1; 8 positions match TRBD1. With V trimmed by 10 bases and J by 0 bases, 16 bases remained unmatched. The CDR3 loop spans 17 amino acids. The germline V gene encodes CDR1 SEHNR and CDR2 FQNEAQ (reference sequence). CDR3 sequence: CATGDRSSDIMNTEAFF. DNA of the CDR3: TGTGCCACAGGGGACAGGTCCTCTGATATTATGAACACTGAAGCTTTCTTT.

In this sample, this clonotype turned up many times. This chain links TRBV6-5 with TRBJ2-3; 9 bases align to TRBD1. The trim removed 5 bases at V and 1 base at J, leaving 10 bases unmatched. This CDR3 is built from 17 residues. Germline V CDR1 and CDR2: MNHEY, SVGAGI. DNA of the CDR3: TGTGCCAGCAGTCCGGGACAGGGCTGGTTTCGCACAGATACGCAGTATTTT. Translation gives CASSPGQGWFRTDTQYF.

This clonotype was seen ten or more times. The chain couples TRBV27 to TRBJ2-3; unclear D gene. Germline CDR1 is MNHEY and CDR2 is SMNVEV (reference sequence). The CDR3 is 14 residues long. Trimming left V 3 bases short and J 0 bases short, with 7 bases between. The DNA for the CDR3 is TGTGCCAGCAGTTTTACACGGAGCACAGATACGCAGTATTTT. Encoded protein: CASSFTRSTDTQYF.

This chain links TRBV23-1 with TRBJ2-2; no clear D. TRBV23-1 is noted as an ORF with a role that remains uncertain. V lost 3 bases and J 4 bases, leaving 15 bases between the germline ends. The CDR3 contains 16 residues. CDR3 DNA: TGCGCCAGCAGTCACCCCTTTGATATAATCACCGGGGAGCTGTTTTTT. Translation: CASSHPFDIITGELFF.

This clonotype showed up just a few times. The rearrangement joins TRBV5-6 to TRBJ1-6; 7 bases map to TRBD1. This CDR3 contains 15 residues. Germline V gene lookup returns CDR1 SGHDT and CDR2 YYEEEE. V trimming: 3 bases; J trimming: 10 bases; junction bases outside the gene matches: 10. CDR3 amino acids: CASSSFARGDSPLHF. CDR3 sequence (DNA): TGTGCCAGCAGCTCCTTCGCCAGGGGGGACTCACCCCTCCACTTT.

The CDR3 nucleotides read TGTGCCAGCAGTTTGAGGCTAGCCTTCACAGATACGCAGTATTTT. It specifies CASSLRLAFTDTQYF. The chain joins TRBV28 to TRBJ2-3, with D possibly matching TRBD2 (5 bases). The ends were cut back, 3 bases at V and 2 bases at J, with 12 bases in the middle. CDR3 length: 15 residues. CDR1 MDHEN and CDR2 SYDVKM come from the germline V gene.

This clonotype was counted at least ten times. The V call is TRBV27, the J call TRBJ1-5; D is unresolved. Germline lookup yields CDR1 MNHEY and CDR2 SMNVEV (reference sequence). This CDR3 region has 14 residues. V lost 0 bases, J lost 6 bases, and 9 bases lay in between. The CDR3 loop is CASSLSRGSQPQHF. DNA for the CDR3: TGTGCCAGCAGTTTATCCCGCGGGAGTCAGCCCCAGCATTTT.

The sample holds many counts of this clonotype. V gene TRBV7-9 combines with J gene TRBJ2-1; tentatively, D is TRBD2 (7 bases). The CDR3 covers 17 residues. Germline V CDR1 and CDR2: SEHNR, FQNEAQ (reference sequence). The V end lost 5 bases, the J end lost 7 bases, and 24 bases lay between the germline ends. The CDR3 sequence is CASSQGGLAGAANEQFF. In DNA, the CDR3 is TGTGCCAGCAGCCAAGGAGGACTGGCGGGGGCTGCGAATGAGCAGTTCTTC.

This clonotype was seen repeatedly, ten times or more. The chain joins TRBV18 to TRBJ1-5; D gene uncertain. Per the germline V gene, CDR1 is KGHSH and CDR2 is LQKENI. Trimming stripped 3 bases from V and 6 bases from J, with 12 bases between. The CDR3 is 14 residues long. The CDR3 DNA reads as TGTGCCAGCTCACCTTTAGCGGGTGCTCAGCCCCAGCATTTT. Its translation: CASSPLAGAQPQHF.

The chain combines TRBV28 with TRBJ1-1; TRBD1 aligns across 8 bases. Germline-derived CDR1 and CDR2 are MDHEN and SYDVKM. This CDR3 contains 14 residues. V gave up 9 bases and J gave up 3 bases; unmatched junction bases: 9. CDR3 residues: CASGTGGRDTEAFF. For the CDR3, the DNA is TGTGCCAGTGGAACAGGGGGGAGGGACACTGAAGCTTTCTTT.

This clonotype was seen a few times. The genes are TRBV7-9 and TRBJ1-1; D is unclear. From germline, CDR1 is SEHNR and CDR2 FQNEAQ (reference sequence). This CDR3 is built from 13 residues. Trimming removed 2 bases from V and 3 bases from J, with 7 bases in between. The CDR3 sequence: CASSLYKDTEAFF. The CDR3 nucleotides are TGTGCCAGCAGCTTATATAAGGACACTGAAGCTTTCTTT.

This clonotype was detected only a few times. This chain joins TRBV6-2 or TRBV6-3 and TRBJ2-5; TRBD1 is a possible D gene (6 bases). Per the germline V gene, CDR1 is MNHEY and CDR2 is SVGEGT. This CDR3 contains 16 residues. V shed 1 base and J shed 2 bases, with 14 bases lying between them. CDR3 loop: CASSYFFGGRQETQYF. The CDR3 DNA reads TGTGCCAGCAGTTACTTCTTTGGGGGCCGGCAAGAGACCCAGTACTTC.

This clonotype was detected only a few times. The chain has TRBV7-8 and TRBJ1-5; D not certain. The CDR3 totals 14 residues. CDR1 is SGHVS, CDR2 FQNEAQ, per germline. With 2 bases removed from V and 7 bases from J, the gap between germline ends came to 12 bases. The CDR3 DNA follows: TGTGCCAGCAGCTTAATCAGAGGCTACCAGCCCCAGCATTTT. Encoded protein: CASSLIRGYQPQHF.

This clonotype was seen at least ten times. The chain uses TRBV4-2 and TRBJ1-4; weak D call: TRBD1 (6 bases). Germline values: CDR1 LGHNA, CDR2 YNFKEQ. The CDR3 sequence is 14 residues long. The V end was cut by 3 bases, the J end by 5 bases, with 10 bases between. For the CDR3, the DNA is TGTGCCAGCAGCCACGGACAGAGAAATGAAAAACTGTTTTTT. It yields the protein CASSHGQRNEKLFF.

This clonotype was counted many times. The CDR3 sequence is CASSHARLNSRNYNSPLHF. Here the CDR3 DNA reads TGTGCCAGCAGTCACGCCAGGTTGAACAGTAGGAACTATAATTCACCCCTCCACTTT. The rearrangement joins TRBV27 to TRBJ1-6; D unresolved. Germline V CDR1 and CDR2: MNHEY, SMNVEV (reference sequence). V was clipped by 5 bases and J by 3 bases, with 23 bases between them. CDR3 size: 19 residues.

V and J are TRBV20-1 and TRBJ2-3; 9 bases are a match to TRBD2. The germline V gene has CDR1 DFQATT and CDR2 SNEGSKA (reference sequence). The CDR3 is 15 residues long. After removal of 3 bases from V and 2 bases from J, the junction contained 6 bases not matched to a gene. Here the CDR3 DNA reads TGCAGTGCTAGGACAGGCGGGAGGGTCACAGATACGCAGTATTTT. Translating it yields CSARTGGRVTDTQYF.

This clonotype was observed at least ten times. V and J are TRBV12-3 or TRBV12-4 and TRBJ1-5; 7 nucleotides match TRBD1. The trim removed 6 bases at V and 2 bases at J, leaving 7 bases unmatched. The CDR3 has 15 amino acids. The CDR3 loop is CASSLTGAGNQPQHF. The CDR3 region has the DNA TGTGCCAGCAGCTTAACAGGGGCCGGCAATCAGCCCCAGCATTTT.

This clonotype was detected ten times or more. The chain links TRBV10-3 to TRBJ2-7, with D tentatively TRBD2 (5 bases). The CDR3 spans 16 residues. Trimming took 0 bases from V and 6 from J, leaving 18 bases between them. The germline CDR1 and CDR2 sequences are ENHRY and SYGVKD. The DNA of the CDR3 is TGTGCCATCAGTGAGTCTGGGGAGTCCTACGCACGCGAGCAGTACTTC. Its protein is CAISESGESYAREQYF.

This clonotype has at least ten counts. The J gene is TRBJ1-1, the V gene TRBV7-2; D uncertain. The germline gives CDR1 SGHTA, CDR2 FQGNSA. V was pared by 5 bases and J by 0 bases, with 10 bases between. The CDR3 covers 14 residues. The chain's CDR3 is CASSLSRMNTEAFF. DNA for the CDR3: TGTGCCAGCAGCCTCAGTCGTATGAACACTGAAGCTTTCTTT.

This clonotype was counted ten times or more. The chain employs TRBV7-2 and TRBJ2-3; no definite D call. V lost 7 bases, J lost 5 bases, and 10 bases lay in between. The CDR3 length is 12 residues. Germline values: CDR1 SGHTA, CDR2 FQGNSA. The CDR3 spells CASNLRQDTQYF. The CDR3 coding sequence is TGTGCCAGCAACCTTCGGCAAGATACGCAGTATTTT.

This clonotype was found a few times. At one of its ends the junction is not consistent with the germline gene, which may arise from a read error. The V call is TRBV6-1, the J call TRBJ1-5; no firm D call. The CDR3 spans 13 residues. Per germline, CDR1 MNHNS and CDR2 SASEGT. The CDR3 DNA reads TGTGCCGGCAGCGGCGGAGTTAATCAGCCCCAGCATTTT. Translated: CAGSGGVNQPQHF.

V gene TRBV29-1 combines with J gene TRBJ1-2; D is perhaps TRBD1 (5 bases). This CDR3 region has 15 residues. CDR1 is SQVTM and CDR2 is ANQGSEA in the germline V gene. The V gene lost 0 bases and the J gene lost 3 bases, with 14 bases spanning the gap. The CDR3 loop is CSVEEFQGADYGYTF. CDR3 in DNA: TGCAGCGTTGAAGAGTTCCAGGGCGCGGACTATGGCTACACCTTC.